These T cell receptor beta chains were read from a single sample in a study of Ad26.COV2.S vaccination and SARS-CoV-2 variants. Sequencing used immunoSEQ multiplex PCR; TCRdb keeps in-frame clones, though not all of them. Seen here are about half a million clones, roughly 87% observed once, and the top ten hold 1.7%. The sequenced sample was peripheral blood, obtained in a trial of Ad26.COV2.S vaccine versus placebo. The receptors were sampled from a person between 18 and 65 years old who received the Ad26.COV2.S COVID-19 vaccine or a placebo. The CDR3 runs from the conserved cysteine through the conserved F or W. A D gene is named only where the DNA matches it firmly. Size values are once, few and many counts, or a class for expanded clones, and some rows have none.

TRBV10-1	few	TRBJ1-4	-	CASNRDGRNEKLFF	TGCGCCAGCAACCGGGACGGCAGAAATGAAAAACTGTTTTTT
TRBV7-6	-	TRBJ1-2	TRBD1	CASSLTGVDGYTF	TGTGCCAGCAGCTTAACAGGGGTTGATGGCTACACCTTC
TRBV6-6	once	TRBJ2-7	-	CASSPGDRNPYEQYF	TGTGCCAGCAGTCCCGGGGACCGTAATCCCTACGAGCAGTACTTC
TRBV11-2	few	TRBJ1-2	-	CASSLNYGYTF	TGTGCCAGCAGCCTAAACTATGGCTACACCTTC
TRBV5-1	-	TRBJ1-1	-	CASSPNRGTEAFF	TGCGCCAGCAGCCCGAACCGGGGGACTGAAGCTTTCTTT
TRBV12-3/TRBV12-4	-	TRBJ1-5	-	CASRRWGGQPQHF	TGTGCCAGCAGACGCTGGGGAGGTCAGCCCCAGCATTTT
TRBV6-2/TRBV6-3	-	TRBJ1-1	TRBD1	CASSYHGVGRGEPEAFF	TGTGCCAGCAGTTACCATGGGGTCGGCAGGGGGGAGCCTGAAGCTTTCTTT
TRBV28	-	TRBJ1-2	TRBD1	CASSTLPGQGITSYTF	TGTGCCAGCAGTACACTCCCGGGACAGGGTATTACGAGCTACACCTTC
TRBV19	-	TRBJ2-3	TRBD1	CASTRSGIPGQGFPDTQYF	TGTGCCAGTACCCGATCTGGGATTCCGGGACAGGGGTTCCCAGATACGCAGTATTTT
TRBV9	-	TRBJ2-7	-	CASSVGAGAYEQYF	TGTGCCAGCAGCGTGGGGGCGGGAGCCTACGAGCAGTACTTC
TRBV13	-	TRBJ1-2	-	CASSLEPGDPPNYGYTF	TGTGCCAGCAGCTTAGAGCCAGGAGATCCCCCAAACTATGGCTACACCTTC
TRBV11-2	-	TRBJ2-1	TRBD2	CASSPLAGSYNEQFF	TGTGCCAGCAGCCCGCTAGCGGGCTCCTACAATGAGCAGTTCTTC
TRBV6-2/TRBV6-3	-	TRBJ2-5	-	CASSFPVRNKRRETQYF	TGTGCCAGCAGCTTCCCGGTTAGGAACAAAAGGCGCGAGACCCAGTACTTC
TRBV7-9	-	TRBJ2-3	-	CASSITRGTDTQYF	TGTGCCAGCAGCATAACTCGGGGCACAGATACGCAGTATTTT
TRBV5-5	-	TRBJ1-4	-	CASSLGSRNEKLFF	TGTGCCAGCAGCTTGGGCAGCAGGAATGAAAAACTGTTTTTT
TRBV4-1	-	TRBJ2-5	-	CASSRTGYQETQYF	TGCGCCAGCAGCCGGACGGGGTACCAAGAGACCCAGTACTTC